Included here is one T cell receptor beta chain sequence, with context. The antigen is undetermined. The entry originates in a study of immune evolution from preneoplasia to lung adenocarcinoma. On the study more broadly: HLA loss of heterozygosity: roughly 6.6% AIS, about 15% MIA, around 33% ADC, none AAH. Study outcomes and limitations: Later-stage lesions appeared to have more T cells, more diversity, less clonality. Normal lung had the highest top T cell clone frequencies.

TCRdb's table, derived via immunoSEQ multiplex PCR, lists solely in-frame clones and lacks some. The sample has 9,500 to 13,000 clones; approximately 82% are singletons. Patients had resection in Japan or China between the mid-2010s and the late 2010s. Trimming cost V 3 bases and J 7 bases, with 10 bases left between them. Germline lookup yields CDR1 ENHRY and CDR2 SYGVKD. This CDR3 spans 13 amino acids. Sequencing used FFPE minimally invasive lung adenocarcinoma tissue. This clonotype was sampled from a person between 65 and 79 years old with lung adenocarcinoma. The chain carries TRBV10-3 and TRBJ1-5; no firm D call. CDR3 sequence (DNA): TGTGCCATCAGTGATCAGGTCGGCCAGCCCCAGCATTTT. Encoded protein: CAISDQVGQPQHF.